The source of this T cell receptor (beta chain) is a study of control samples from healthy donors and cancer patients. The protocol was immunoSEQ multiplex PCR, while the TCRdb copy is restricted to in-frame clones and leaves out a portion. Here the sample spans 95,000 to 150,000 clones, over 75% being singletons. V trimming: 4 bases; J trimming: 7 bases; junction bases outside the gene matches: 9. The length of the CDR3 is 16 residues. Germline CDR1 is LGHDT and CDR2 is YNNKEL (reference sequence). The V and J genes are TRBV3-1 (or the pseudogene TRBV3-2) and TRBJ2-2; 10 bases align to TRBD1. Sequenced material: blood. The receptor was derived from a man aged 60 to 69 in good health. The chain's CDR3 is CASSPPDRGRDGELFF. CDR3 nucleotide sequence: TGTGCCAGCAGCCCTCCCGACAGGGGGCGGGACGGGGAGCTGTTTTTT.